Shown below are 4 T cell receptor beta chains from a single sample sequenced in a study of T cells after yellow fever vaccination. TCRdb reanalysed the 5' RACE reads using MiXCR and keeps one entry per CDR3 protein. This table has approximately 510,000 distinct CDR3 sequences, roughly a fifth appearing once. The starting material was PBMCs, obtained roughly 20 days after the first yellow fever vaccination. Receptors were obtained from a man younger than 35 who received the YFV17D yellow fever vaccine.

In nucleotides, the CDR3 is TGCGCCAGCAGCTTGGGAAACGATCTCGAAACAGATACGCAGTATTTT. Translating it yields CASSLGNDLETDTQYF. V gene TRBV5-1 combines with J gene TRBJ2-3; D is uncertain. V lost 0 bases and J 3 bases, leaving 14 bases between the germline ends. The CDR3 is made up of 16 amino acids. Germline CDR1 reads SGHRS; CDR2 reads YFSETQ.

This clonotype has just a few counts. This chain links TRBV6-5 with TRBJ2-1; D is unresolved. The germline V gene encodes CDR1 MNHEY and CDR2 SVGAGI. V gave up 4 bases and J gave up 7 bases, with 11 bases separating them. CDR3 length: 13 residues. This CDR3 reads CASSLLTANEQFF. The DNA for the CDR3 is TGTGCCAGCAGTTTGTTGACGGCAAATGAGCAGTTCTTC.

V and J are TRBV3-1 and TRBJ2-3; D is unresolved. Germline V lookup: CDR1 LGHDT, CDR2 YNNKEL (reference sequence). The CDR3 has 12 residues. Trimming cost V 2 bases and J 7 bases, with 7 bases left between them. The CDR3 DNA sequence: TGTGCCAGCAGCCAATTTAGAAATACGCAGTATTTT. Residues: CASSQFRNTQYF.

The rearrangement uses TRBV5-1 and TRBJ1-4, with TRBD1 matching over 10 bases. This CDR3 spans 15 amino acids. With 0 bases clipped from V and 8 bases from J, the junction kept 4 bases outside the gene matches. Germline lookup yields CDR1 SGHRS and CDR2 YFSETQ. For the CDR3, the DNA is TGCGCCAGCAGCTTGGCAGGGACAGGGGAAGAAAAACTGTTTTTT. Residues: CASSLAGTGEEKLFF.